This TCR beta chain was recorded in a study of shared clonotypes between healthy human individuals. General study findings and limits: Sharing of clonotypes among donors was expected to vary with sequencing depth.

Study processing details: ImmunoSEQ yielded junction-only sequences lacking quality scores, so filtering differed. Sequenced by immunoSEQ multiplex PCR; TCRdb stores in-frame clones only, minus some. For V, J and clone size, that table is used; D and trimming come from the DNA. The table records more than 450,000 clones, roughly 78% of them present only once. There are 15 residues in the CDR3. Trimming cost V 2 bases and J 1 base, with 12 bases left between them. Germline V gives CDR1 SGHRS, CDR2 YFSETQ. The donors were adults (healthy and HIV-negative) with no recent acute infections or vaccinations. With regard to this clone: Antigen: not known.

This receptor was identified in a woman between 40 and 55 years old in good health. Some clones in this sample may be carry-over from other donors' samples. The source material was PBMCs. The chain couples TRBV5-1 to TRBJ2-5, with D possibly matching TRBD1 (6 bases). The CDR3 sequence: CASSFRGGPQETQYF. The CDR3, as DNA: TGCGCCAGCAGCTTTCGAGGGGGTCCCCAAGAGACCCAGTACTTC.